The present T cell receptor beta chain was sequenced within a study of identical twins. This clonotype came up many times. What it binds is not known. The study, taken as a whole, reports: Findings came from cross-sectional statistics, without long-term follow-up of donors. Some out-of-frame alpha sequences were shared by twins, and these showed excess low generation probability. Memory repertoires showed no such pattern, whereas abundant cord blood beta clonotypes carried fewer insertions. Among monozygotic twins, out-of-frame TCR alpha sharing exceeded what models predicted.

TCRdb called the 5' RACE reads again in MiXCR, with one record for every CDR3 protein. The table has about 690,000 distinct CDR3 sequences, 6% to 6.5% seen once; the top ten hold under 2%. The sequence came from a young man in good health. The sample consisted of naive T cells sorted from blood.

The CDR3 nucleotides are TGCAGTGCTAGCAAATCCGAGCAGTACTTC. This translates into CSASKSEQYF. The J gene is TRBJ2-7, the V gene TRBV20-1; D remains unclear. The germline V and J ends were trimmed by 3 bases and 6 bases, with 6 bases remaining between them. Germline CDR1 DFQATT, CDR2 SNEGSKA (reference sequence). This CDR3 has 10 amino acids.